The entry below describes one TCR beta chain. The antigen remains unidentified. This entry comes from a study of T cell repertoires in cytomegalovirus infection. Study information: CMV infection together with matching HLA type was indicated by public TCR beta signatures.

TCRdb re-called the reads with MiXCR, one entry per CDR3 protein. The table includes under 200,000 distinct CDR3 sequences, roughly 30% detected once. Germline CDR1 is SGHTA and CDR2 is FQGNSA. Trimming removed 9 bases at V and 3 bases at J, with 17 bases between. The CDR3 totals 15 residues. General study results and limits: Identification of carriers of CMV plus the relevant HLA was performed using cumulative public TCR beta family frequency. Across the ex vivo response, the dominant clonotypes were HLA-C-restricted CMV-specific TCR beta clonotypes.

The chain has TRBV7-2 and TRBJ1-4; D call uncertain. The clonotype originates from a human donor in good health (CMV status not recorded). Some clones in this sample may be carry-over from other donors' samples. Specimen: PBMCs. DNA for the CDR3: TGTGCCAGAAGCCAGACCCGGGTGGCTAATGAAAAACTGTTTTTT. As protein: CARSQTRVANEKLFF.